Reported below is one TCR beta chain. Its target antigen remains unknown. Base quality data are lacking; no much larger clone is found one base away. TCRbeta CDR3 regions were amplified from genomic DNA by means of the immunoSEQ Assay, a bias-controlled multiplex PCR. Regarding the original processing steps: Within the assay, amplification of reference gene primers was used to estimate how many nucleated cells each sample contained. To quantify the absolute abundance of each unique TCRbeta CDR3 rearrangement, sequence reads were collapsed and filtered. For each sample, productive Simpson clonality was calculated as the square root of Simpson's diversity index across productive rearrangements. The clones in this table, taken by TCRdb from immuneACCESS, are in-frame only. Not every clone is retained; where verified, under half of the shortfall comes from an unresolved V gene, and the cause of the rest is unknown. The D gene and trimming were derived from the DNA, and the V and J assignments and clone size from that table. The sample has over 150,000 clones on record, about 88% of them singletons. Of the sample, more than 8.5% is held by the ten largest clones.

In the prospective study, participants were about 18 to 95 years old, resided in under 30 geographic areas of the United States, and were enrolled through a virtual design. In the prospective study, participants were assigned to cohorts based on the clinical history participants reported in a screening survey and a study questionnaire. ImmuneRACE Cohort 3 recovered participants were defined by two consecutive negative NP/OP PCR tests, healthcare professional clearance, or symptom resolution. In the prospective study, whole blood, serum and a nasopharyngeal or oropharyngeal swab were collected from each participant by mobile phlebotomists. Over a roughly two-month period, participants in the prospective study had the option of providing additional blood draws and questionnaires. Before DNA extraction, prospective study blood samples were shipped either frozen or at room temperature. The sample is drawn from a study of blood T cell repertoires in COVID-19 (dated by TCRdb to about 2020). About the investigation overall: Collaborator samples came from the United States, Italy and Spain and covered acute and convalescent phases of COVID-19. The prospective study material was composed of cDNA or gDNA derived from T cells, B-cell-depleted T cells, or PBMCs. Subjects who had been exposed to COVID-19, were actively infected with it, or had recovered from it provided the deeply sampled blood TCRbeta repertoires that made up the dataset. The repertoires were released in a freely available public database meant as a resource for research on the immune response to SARS-CoV-2. Samples were obtained from the ongoing ImmuneRACE study (first 160 participants) and from about 1,300 subjects provided by 6 global collaborators. A de-identified subject ID, COVID-19 status, age in years and sex were almost always included in the sample metadata. Where available, HLA class I and class II types were obtained from metadata supplied by the sample provider rather than from assay-based typing.

The CDR3 runs 16 amino acids, cysteine and phenylalanine included. Only CDR3 DNA is held: 48 bases, read in frame from base 1. The CDR1 and CDR2 encoded by the germline V gene (reference sequence) are SGHKS and YYEKEE. The germline ends are 14 bases apart after V is trimmed by 1 base and J by 0 bases. General study outcomes and caveats: How much clinical and demographic metadata was included differed by source and by participant, and the metadata was provided uncurated.

Specimen: PBMCs or T cells enriched from blood (not recorded which). The chain is encoded by TRBV5-5 joined to TRBJ2-7, with a tentative D gene TRBD1 over 5 matching bases. The source is a young woman who had recovered from COVID-19. The CDR3 region: CASSLMQGISSYEQYF. In nucleotide form, the sequence is TGTGCCAGCAGCTTGATGCAGGGAATAAGCTCCTACGAGCAGTACTTC.